This TCR beta chain was sequenced during a study of T cells in Graves' hyperthyroidism and ophthalmopathy. Looking at the study overall: Peripheral blood was obtained at initial diagnosis, preceding any treatment.

Study-level results: A model of 13 V-J pairs discriminated ophthalmopathy from stable hyperthyroidism.

Patients affected by ophthalmopathy presented a Clinical Activity Score of at least 3, a NOSPECS grade of at least 4, and disease duration below 3 months. The PBMCs were taken from under 12 ml of fresh peripheral blood. CDR1 SQVTM and CDR2 ANQGSEA come from the germline V gene. This CDR3 has 15 amino acids. The V end was cut by 5 bases, the J end by 0 bases, with 15 bases between. Amplified TCR beta CDR3 regions derived from RNA transcripts. An initial round of RT-PCR targeting the TCR CDR3 relied on the HTBI primer set. TCRdb analysed the multiplex PCR reads with MiXCR anew, one entry per CDR3 protein. The table lists approximately 380,000 distinct CDR3 sequences, about 14% of them singletons, with 25% to 30% in the top ten. The table lists this clonotype with a few counts. Its antigen is still unknown.

Sequenced input: blood. This TCR was recovered from a man aged 45-60 years with Graves' ophthalmopathy. The J gene is TRBJ2-3, the V gene TRBV29-1, with D possibly being TRBD2 (5 bases). Here the CDR3 DNA reads TGCAGCGTTCCACCTAAGACTAAAAGCACAGATACGCAGTATTTT. This gives the protein CSVPPKTKSTDTQYF.